This TCR beta chain was sequenced in a study of blood T cell repertoires in COVID-19. For the study at large: From the United States, Italy and Spain came samples of acute and convalescent COVID-19.

Germline assignment: CDR1 SGHNT and CDR2 YENEEA. V lost 5 bases and J lost 5; bases outside the gene matches: 14. This CDR3 has 16 amino acids. Original handling: How many nucleated cells were present was estimated from reference gene primer amplification. Measured with immunoSEQ multiplex PCR; TCRdb has only the in-frame clones, and not every one. The V and J calls and clone size come from that table; D and trimming were worked out from the DNA. The profile shows about 64,000 clones, approximately 80% of them singletons. The clonotype originates from a woman aged 60-75 years with acute or convalescent COVID-19. Sequenced sample: peripheral blood. This sequence joins TRBV11-3 and TRBJ2-5, with 7 bases aligning to TRBD2. As DNA, the CDR3 is TGTGCCAGCAGCCGGGGGGACCCAGCGAGTTGGGAGACCCAGTACTTC. Translated: CASSRGDPASWETQYF.